Below, 21 T cell receptor beta chains from the same sample are listed, as sequenced in a study of identical twins. A single record per CDR3 protein comes from TCRdb applying MiXCR to the 5' RACE reads. This sample has roughly 480,000 distinct CDR3 sequences; more than 20% occur once, and the top ten carry about 2.9%. These data were likewise used in another study, on T cells expressing NK-cell markers.

Sample: CD4+ T cells sorted from blood. The receptors shown here come from a woman aged 18-29 years in good health.

The chain is built from TRBV14 and TRBJ2-1; D possibly corresponds to TRBD2 (5 bases). V was pared by 4 bases and J by 5 bases, with 15 bases between. CDR1 is SGHDN, CDR2 FVKESK, per germline. The CDR3 sequence is 15 residues long. The CDR3 loop reads CASSLRWERDNEQFF. The CDR3 DNA reads as TGTGCCAGCAGCCTTCGGTGGGAGAGAGACAATGAGCAGTTCTTC.

In this sample, this clonotype turned up a few times. The chain carries TRBV12-3 or TRBV12-4 and TRBJ2-1; tentative D call: TRBD1 (6 bases). The CDR3 runs 14 residues. Trimming cost V 3 bases and J 8 bases, with 14 bases left between them. The DNA for the CDR3 is TGTGCCAGCAGTTTCCGACAGGTCAGGGATGAGCAGTTCTTC. Translating gives CASSFRQVRDEQFF.

The sample holds a few counts of this clonotype. The chain couples TRBV7-9 to TRBJ2-1; no clear D. Trimming shortened V by 3 bases and J by 9 bases, and 9 bases separated the two germline ends. Germline V gives CDR1 SEHNR, CDR2 FQNEAQ (reference sequence). The CDR3 length is 12 residues. The DNA for the CDR3 is TGTGCCAGCAGCTTGGGTTTAGGTGAGCAGTTCTTC. Translation: CASSLGLGEQFF.

This clonotype was seen more than once but under ten times. The rearrangement uses TRBV6-2 or TRBV6-3 and TRBJ2-1; no definite D call. V lost 4 bases to trimming and J lost 8 bases, with 9 bases between them. The CDR3 has 12 residues. Germline values: CDR1 MNHEY, CDR2 SVGEGT. CDR3 region: CASSFRVDEQFF. As DNA, the CDR3 is TGTGCCAGCAGTTTTAGAGTGGATGAGCAGTTCTTC.

The chain joins TRBV9 to TRBJ1-5; D call uncertain. Trimming removed 2 bases from V and 4 bases from J, with 10 bases in between. CDR1 is SGDLS and CDR2 is YYNGEE in the germline V gene. The CDR3 runs to 14 residues. CDR3 nucleotides: TGTGCCAGCAGCGTCAACCCTGAAAATCAGCCCCAGCATTTT. It codes for CASSVNPENQPQHF.

The chain is built from TRBV29-1 and TRBJ2-1; 10 bases agree with TRBD2. The CDR3 is 13 residues long. V dropped 7 bases and J dropped 7; count of bases not matched to a gene: 7. The germline V gene has CDR1 SQVTM and CDR2 ANQGSEA. The DNA of the CDR3 is TGCAGCGGAAGCGGGAGGGCCAGGAATGAGCAGTTCTTC. Translating gives CSGSGRARNEQFF.

This rearrangement joins TRBV5-6 to TRBJ2-1; a weak D match, TRBD2 (5 bases). Germline CDR1 and CDR2: SGHDT and YYEEEE. There are 14 residues in the CDR3. V was cut by 3 bases and J by 4 bases, with 11 bases left in between. The CDR3 is CASSSRDLYNEQFF. For the CDR3, the DNA is TGTGCCAGCAGCTCGAGGGATTTGTACAATGAGCAGTTCTTC. The whole variable domain, filled in from reference TRBV5-6 and TRBJ2-1, reads DAGVTQSPTHLIKTRGQQVTLRCSPKSGHDTVSWYQQALGQGPQFIFQYYEEEERQRGNFPDRFSGHQFPNYSSELNVNALLLGDSALYLCASSSRDLYNEQFFGPGTRLTVL.

V gene TRBV24-1 combines with J gene TRBJ2-7, with D hard to call. Germline CDR1 KGHDR, CDR2 SFDVKD. The CDR3 runs 11 residues. Deletions cut 0 bases from V and 6 bases from J, with 2 bases between. The CDR3 nucleotides read TGTGCCACCAGTGATTTGGGCGAGCAGTACTTC. Translated, it gives CATSDLGEQYF.

This clonotype was counted between two and nine times. CDR3 region: CSVRGPSFSGELFF. DNA of the CDR3: TGCAGCGTAAGGGGGCCTTCATTCTCCGGGGAGCTGTTTTTT. V is TRBV29-1 and J is TRBJ2-2, with 7 positions matching TRBD1. Germline CDR1 and CDR2: SQVTM and ANQGSEA. There are 14 residues in the CDR3. J was trimmed by 6 bases and V by 6 bases; bases with no gene match: 10.

This clonotype was seen a handful of times. The chain joins TRBV12-3 or TRBV12-4 to TRBJ2-3; D perhaps matches TRBD2 (6 bases). The CDR3 spans 14 residues. Trimming pared 4 bases from V and 5 bases from J, leaving 13 bases between. The CDR3 bases are TGTGCCAGCAGTTCCGGGGACTCCGGAGATACGCAGTATTTT. Protein: CASSSGDSGDTQYF.

The V and J genes are TRBV10-3 and TRBJ2-7; 13 bases are a match to TRBD2. The J segment lost 5 bases and the V segment lost 3 bases, leaving 4 bases of the junction unmatched. This CDR3 has 15 residues. Germline CDR1 is ENHRY and CDR2 is SYGVKD. The CDR3 loop is CAISDGTSGINEQYF. In DNA form, the CDR3 reads TGTGCCATCAGTGATGGGACTAGCGGGATCAACGAGCAGTACTTC.

This clonotype appeared a single time. This chain connects TRBV4-3 to TRBJ2-3; perhaps D is TRBD1 or TRBD2 (5 bases each). This CDR3 has 13 residues. Germline V gives CDR1 LGHNA, CDR2 YSLEER. V was trimmed by 4 bases and J by 10 bases, leaving 15 bases between them. The CDR3 coding sequence is TGCGCCAGCAGCCCCGAAGAGGGGTCGTCGCAGTATTTT. Protein product: CASSPEEGSSQYF.

The chain is built from TRBV5-1 and TRBJ2-3; D is unclear. Trimming took 0 bases from V and 6 from J, leaving 14 bases between them. The germline V gene encodes CDR1 SGHRS and CDR2 YFSETQ. This CDR3 comprises 15 residues. CDR3 amino acids: CASSLDLGPWDTQYF. Here the CDR3 DNA reads TGCGCCAGCAGCTTGGATCTCGGACCATGGGATACGCAGTATTTT.

This clonotype was observed a handful of times. This chain links TRBV7-2 with TRBJ1-5; D remains unclear. There are 13 residues in the CDR3. Germline V gene lookup returns CDR1 SGHTA and CDR2 FQGNSA. V shed 1 base and J shed 9 bases, with 10 bases lying between them. This CDR3 is CASSLDLRRPQHF. The CDR3 DNA is TGTGCCAGCAGCTTAGACCTGCGGCGGCCCCAGCATTTT.

This clonotype has only a few counts. The chain recombines TRBV10-3 with TRBJ2-1; 12 bases align to TRBD2. The CDR3 covers 15 residues. Germline loops: CDR1 ENHRY, CDR2 SYGVKD. V trimming: 6 bases; J trimming: 8 bases; junction bases outside the gene matches: 8. As DNA, the CDR3 is TGTGCCATCAGCATGACTAGCGGGAGTATATATGAGCAGTTCTTC. This translates into CAISMTSGSIYEQFF.

The chain has TRBV28 and TRBJ2-1, with 9 bases aligning to TRBD1. The germline V gene encodes CDR1 MDHEN and CDR2 SYDVKM. The V segment lost 4 bases and the J segment 5 bases; nucleotides outside the gene matches: 9. The CDR3 sequence is 16 residues long. The CDR3 nucleotides read TGTGCCAGCAGTTCCGCCGGGACAGGGAATCACAATGAGCAGTTCTTC. It specifies CASSSAGTGNHNEQFF.

This clonotype came up many times. The J gene is TRBJ2-1, the V gene TRBV7-8; TRBD2 matches 7 bases. The CDR3 consists of 15 residues. Per the germline V gene, CDR1 is SGHVS and CDR2 is FQNEAQ. V trimming: 5 bases; J trimming: 8 bases; junction bases outside the gene matches: 12. CDR3 residues: CASSPNSGSFDEQFF. CDR3 nucleotide sequence: TGTGCCAGCAGCCCAAATAGCGGGTCTTTCGATGAGCAGTTCTTC.

The J gene is TRBJ2-7, the V gene TRBV2; 7 bases line up with TRBD1. The CDR3 runs 14 residues. Germline V gene sequence: CDR1 SNHLY, CDR2 FYNNEI. With 5 bases clipped from V and 11 bases from J, the junction kept 15 bases outside the gene matches. As DNA, the CDR3 is TGTGCCAGCAGTTTTAGCAGGGGGACCGAGAAAGAGTACTTC. It translates to CASSFSRGTEKEYF. The full variable domain, in which reference TRBV2 and TRBJ2-7 provide the parts outside the CDR3, is EPEVTQTPSHQVTQMGQEVILRCVPISNHLYFYWYRQILGQKVEFLVSFYNNEISEKSEIFDDQFSVERPDGSNFTLKIRSTKLEDSAMYFCASSFSRGTEKEYFGPGTRLTVT.

This clonotype was found a few times. This rearrangement joins TRBV9 to TRBJ1-4; maybe TRBD1 (6 bases). The germline gives CDR1 SGDLS, CDR2 YYNGEE. Between the trimmed V and J ends, which lost 4 bases and 5 bases, there was a span of 12 bases. The CDR3 has 14 residues. The CDR3 nucleotides read TGTGCCAGCAGCTCAGGGGTCGGAAATGAAAAACTGTTTTTT. Protein product: CASSSGVGNEKLFF.

This clonotype appeared a few times. J is TRBJ2-1 and V is TRBV11-2; a possible D gene is TRBD2 (5 bases). Germline loops: CDR1 SGHAT, CDR2 FQNNGV. V gave up 8 bases and J gave up 8 bases, with 13 bases separating them. This CDR3 comprises 12 residues. For the CDR3, the DNA is TGTGCCAGCCGGCTAGCTGGCGATGAGCAGTTCTTC. This gives the protein CASRLAGDEQFF.

V and J are TRBV6-5 and TRBJ2-3, with TRBD2 identical over 8 bases. V was clipped by 4 bases and J by 3 bases; unmatched bases: 9. Germline CDR1 reads MNHEY; CDR2 reads SVGAGI. CDR3 length: 16 residues. CDR3 sequence reads: CASSSERGWGTDTQYF. In nucleotides, the CDR3 is TGTGCCAGCAGTTCGGAGCGGGGGTGGGGTACAGATACGCAGTATTTT.